The 26 T cell receptor beta chains reported below all come from one sample, sequenced in a study of immune cell composition in non-small cell lung cancer. Normal lung was taken at the farthest possible site, at least 3 cm from tumour. Repertoires were generated with immunoSEQ multiplex PCR, while TCRdb's copy carries only in-frame clones and drops some. In the table there are 4,500 to 6,000 clones, roughly 88% of which are singletons. Input material: non-adjacent lung tissue. The receptors originated from a human donor with non-small cell lung cancer. Some clones in this sample may be carry-over from other donors' samples.

The chain joins TRBV7-9 to TRBJ2-7; 8 bases match TRBD1. The CDR3 contains 15 residues. Germline V gene lookup returns CDR1 SEHNR and CDR2 FQNEAQ (reference sequence). The V gene end was trimmed by 4 bases and the J gene end by 5 bases; junction bases not matched to a gene: 10. The CDR3 here is CASSSTRDRQDEQYF. The CDR3, as DNA: TGTGCCAGCAGCTCGACCCGGGACAGGCAAGACGAGCAGTACTTC.

V usage is TRBV5-1 and J usage is TRBJ2-1; D is ambiguous. Germline CDR1 reads SGHRS; CDR2 reads YFSETQ. The CDR3 covers 17 residues. Trimming cost V 2 bases and J 0 bases, with 15 bases left between them. The CDR3 DNA is TGCGCCAGCAGCTTTGGTTTAGCAGCCGGCTCCTACAATGAGCAGTTCTTC. This translates into CASSFGLAAGSYNEQFF. The full variable domain, completed using reference TRBV5-1 and TRBJ2-1, is KAGVTQTPRYLIKTRGQQVTLSCSPISGHRSVSWYQQTPGQGLQFLFEYFSETQRNKGNFPGRFSGRQFSNSRSEMNVSTLELGDSALYLCASSFGLAAGSYNEQFFGPGTRLTVL.

The V and J genes are TRBV5-1 and TRBJ2-1; TRBD2 is a possible D gene (6 bases). CDR3 length equals 16 residues. The V end was cut by 0 bases, the J end by 0 bases, with 10 bases between. The germline V gene has CDR1 SGHRS and CDR2 YFSETQ. This chain's CDR3 is CASSLVSGPSYNEQFF. The CDR3 bases are TGCGCCAGCAGCTTGGTGAGCGGGCCCTCCTACAATGAGCAGTTCTTC.

The rearrangement links TRBV18 to TRBJ2-1, with 7 nucleotides matching TRBD1. CDR3 length: 16 amino acids. Losses at the gene ends were 0 bases for V and 5 bases for J; bases not matched to a gene: 7. CDR1 KGHSH and CDR2 LQKENI come from the germline V gene. The CDR3 DNA follows: TGTGCCAGCTCACCACCGATGGACAGGCCGAACAATGAGCAGTTCTTC. Its protein product is CASSPPMDRPNNEQFF.

DNA for the CDR3: TGTGCCAGCAGCGCCCGCGGGGGGAGAAATGAAAAACTGTTTTTT. Translating it yields CASSARGGRNEKLFF. V is TRBV2 and J is TRBJ1-4; D may be TRBD1 (5 bases). Germline CDR1 SNHLY, CDR2 FYNNEI. V dropped 6 bases and J dropped 5 bases, with 16 bases sitting between them. CDR3 length: 15 residues.

This sequence joins TRBV10-2 and TRBJ2-1; 8 bases are a match to TRBD1. V shed 5 bases, J shed 6 bases, and the junction held 6 bases outside the gene matches. Germline CDR1 WSHSY, CDR2 SAAADI. This CDR3 contains 14 residues. CDR3 sequence (DNA): TGCGCCAGCAGTTGGCAGGGGGCTGCCAATGAGCAGTTCTTC. This sequence encodes CASSWQGAANEQFF.

V is TRBV5-1 and J is TRBJ2-7, with D maybe TRBD1 (5 bases). This CDR3 has 15 amino acids. V dropped 4 bases and J dropped 1 base, with 15 bases sitting between them. CDR1 and CDR2 (germline): SGHRS, YFSETQ. This chain's CDR3 is CASSARQPRSYEQYF. The CDR3 nucleotides read TGCGCCAGCAGCGCAAGACAGCCCAGGTCCTACGAGCAGTACTTC. The variable domain in full, with the rest retrieved from reference TRBV5-1 and TRBJ2-7, is KAGVTQTPRYLIKTRGQQVTLSCSPISGHRSVSWYQQTPGQGLQFLFEYFSETQRNKGNFPGRFSGRQFSNSRSEMNVSTLELGDSALYLCASSARQPRSYEQYFGPGTRLTVT.

The chain joins TRBV29-1 to TRBJ1-5, with D hard to call. Germline CDR1 reads SQVTM; CDR2 reads ANQGSEA. The V end lost 1 base, the J end lost 7 bases, and 11 bases lay between the germline ends. This CDR3 region has 13 residues. The CDR3 loop is CSVEVTVGQPQHF. CDR3 coding DNA: TGCAGCGTTGAAGTTACAGTCGGCCAGCCCCAGCATTTT.

V gene TRBV30 combines with J gene TRBJ1-2; D call uncertain. Looked up from germline, CDR1 is GTSNPN and CDR2 is SVGIG (reference sequence). The CDR3 contains 14 residues. Trimming took off 2 bases at V and 3 bases at J, with 13 bases between the two ends. The CDR3 sequence is CAWSSGTPYYGYTF. The CDR3 coding sequence is TGTGCCTGGAGTTCGGGTACCCCCTACTATGGCTACACCTTC.

V and J are TRBV10-2 and TRBJ1-5; unclear D gene. Trimming took off 3 bases at V and 2 bases at J, with 5 bases between the two ends. The CDR3 has 13 residues. Germline loops: CDR1 WSHSY, CDR2 SAAADI. Here the CDR3 reads CASSDLGNQPQHF. CDR3 DNA: TGCGCCAGCAGTGATTTAGGCAATCAGCCCCAGCATTTT.

This rearrangement joins TRBV11-2 to TRBJ2-7, with a tentative D call TRBD2 (5 bases). V was pared by 0 bases and J by 5 bases, with 8 bases between. The CDR3 consists of 13 residues. Germline loops: CDR1 SGHAT, CDR2 FQNNGV. CDR3 in amino acids: CASSLDRGHEQYF. CDR3 bases: TGTGCCAGCAGCTTAGACCGGGGTCACGAGCAGTACTTC.

The chain links TRBV29-1 to TRBJ2-3, with 9 bases aligning to TRBD1. Unmatched junction bases numbered 1, after V lost 5 bases and J lost 1 base. There are 13 residues in the CDR3. The germline CDR1 and CDR2 sequences are SQVTM and ANQGSEA. The CDR3 spells CSVRQGGTDTQYF. The CDR3 region has the DNA TGCAGCGTTAGACAGGGGGGCACAGATACGCAGTATTTT.

There are a few counts of this clone. The genes are TRBV7-8 and TRBJ2-7; 8 bases agree with TRBD1. The germline gives CDR1 SGHVS, CDR2 FQNEAQ. The length of the CDR3 is 15 residues. With V trimmed by 1 base and J by 0 bases, 2 bases remained unmatched. CDR3 nucleotide sequence: TGTGCCAGCAGCTTAGGGACAGGGCCCTCCTACGAGCAGTACTTC. This encodes CASSLGTGPSYEQYF.

The chain uses TRBV6-1 and TRBJ1-3, with unresolved D. This CDR3 spans 16 amino acids. Germline CDR1 reads MNHNS; CDR2 reads SASEGT. Trimming left V 3 bases short and J 3 bases short, with 15 bases between. The CDR3 reads CASSETFSGFGNTIYF. As DNA, the CDR3 is TGTGCCAGCAGTGAGACATTTTCGGGATTTGGAAACACCATATATTTT.

This clone was counted once. The rearrangement joins TRBV11-2 to TRBJ2-2; 8 positions match TRBD1. CDR1 and CDR2 (germline): SGHAT, FQNNGV. The CDR3 length is 15 residues. The ends lost 5 bases at V and 7 bases at J; junction bases unmatched: 9. CDR3 nucleotides: TGTGCCAGCAGCCTGACAGGGGCGTACCGCGGGGAGCTGTTTTTT. Residues: CASSLTGAYRGELFF.

V gene TRBV6-4 combines with J gene TRBJ2-1; 10 positions agree with TRBD2. The germline gives CDR1 MRHNA, CDR2 SNTAGT. The CDR3 runs 17 residues. Trimming removed 5 bases from V and 3 bases from J; junction bases left unmatched: 10. The CDR3 nucleotides read TGTGCCAGCAGTCGCGATCCTAGCGGGAGCTTCTACAATGAGCAGTTCTTC. It yields the protein CASSRDPSGSFYNEQFF.

The genes are TRBV9 and TRBJ2-2, with D perhaps TRBD2 (6 bases). Germline CDR1 is SGDLS and CDR2 is YYNGEE. V gave up 5 bases and J gave up 6 bases, with 17 bases separating them. The CDR3 sequence is 15 residues long. CDR3 region: CASRRMEGGPGELFF. The CDR3 nucleotides are TGTGCCAGCAGGCGAATGGAGGGTGGGCCCGGGGAGCTGTTTTTT.

V and J are TRBV29-1 and TRBJ2-1, with D perhaps matching TRBD2 (5 bases). The length of the CDR3 is 12 residues. The germline V and J ends were trimmed by 4 bases and 9 bases, with 13 bases remaining between them. Germline loops: CDR1 SQVTM, CDR2 ANQGSEA. The CDR3 coding sequence is TGCAGCGTTGGGGCTAGCAATACTGAGCAGTTCTTC. It specifies CSVGASNTEQFF.

The chain employs TRBV11-3 and TRBJ2-3; D gene ambiguous. Per germline, CDR1 SGHNT and CDR2 YENEEA. Trimming shortened V by 2 bases and J by 1 base, and 7 bases separated the two germline ends. CDR3 length: 14 amino acids. The DNA of the CDR3 is TGTGCCAGCAGCTTAAACCGGGGCACAGATACGCAGTATTTT. This translates into CASSLNRGTDTQYF. The full variable domain, its missing parts supplied by reference TRBV11-3 and TRBJ2-3, is EAGVVQSPRYKIIEKKQPVAFWCNPISGHNTLYWYLQNLGQGPELLIRYENEEAVDDSQLPKDRFSAERLKGVDSTLKIQPAELGDSAVYLCASSLNRGTDTQYFGPGTRLTVL.

The V call is TRBV29-1, the J call TRBJ1-2; D call uncertain. The CDR3 totals 13 residues. Trimming stripped 7 bases from V and 4 bases from J, with 16 bases between. Germline V lookup: CDR1 SQVTM, CDR2 ANQGSEA. CDR3 in DNA: TGCAGCGCGCCGTCCCGGGTTCCCTATGGCTACACCTTC. Protein product: CSAPSRVPYGYTF.

This clone has just one count. The chain employs TRBV10-3 and TRBJ2-3, with D possibly being TRBD2 (7 bases). This CDR3 region has 16 residues. Germline-derived CDR1 and CDR2 are ENHRY and SYGVKD. V lost 8 bases and J 0 bases, leaving 18 bases between the germline ends. This CDR3 is CAIGGEDSFSTDTQYF. CDR3 bases: TGTGCCATCGGGGGGGAGGACAGTTTTAGCACAGATACGCAGTATTTT.

The gene calls are TRBV4-1 and TRBJ1-2; D is unresolved. Trimming took 0 bases from V and 3 from J, leaving 11 bases between them. Looked up from germline, CDR1 is MGHRA and CDR2 is YSYEKL. The CDR3 spans 15 residues. The CDR3 DNA reads TGCGCCAGCAGCCAAGATAACGCAGAAGACTATGGCTACACCTTC. Translation: CASSQDNAEDYGYTF.

V and J are TRBV5-6 and TRBJ1-2; D gene unclear. CDR1 and CDR2 from the germline V gene are SGHDT and YYEEEE. V lost 4 bases and J lost 8, with 9 bases in between. This CDR3 contains 11 residues. For the CDR3, the DNA is TGTGCCAGCAGCGCGATTTGGGGCTACACCTTC. Encoded protein: CASSAIWGYTF.

The chain recombines TRBV28 with TRBJ1-2; D not certain. Trimming stripped 7 bases from V and 7 bases from J, with 16 bases between. The CDR3 loop spans 13 amino acids. The germline CDR1 and CDR2 sequences are MDHEN and SYDVKM. The CDR3 here is CASKVRGRAGYTF. Here the CDR3 DNA reads TGTGCCAGCAAGGTGAGAGGGCGTGCTGGCTACACCTTC.

The chain recombines TRBV4-3 with TRBJ2-2; TRBD1 matches 10 bases. This CDR3 spans 15 amino acids. Per germline, CDR1 LGHNA and CDR2 YSLEER. Unmatched junction bases numbered 5, after V lost 1 base and J lost 9 bases. The CDR3 spells CASSQVGDRGRELFF. The CDR3 nucleotides are TGCGCCAGCAGCCAAGTGGGGGACAGGGGTAGGGAGCTGTTTTTT.

This clone has just a few counts. The chain carries TRBV11-2 and TRBJ1-2; tentative D call: TRBD1 (5 bases). Germline CDR1 reads SGHAT; CDR2 reads FQNNGV. Trimming shortened V by 6 bases and J by 5 bases, and 16 bases separated the two germline ends. The CDR3 is 14 amino acids. CDR3 bases: TGTGCCAGCAGGGGCAGTCAGGGTTTGTATGGCTACACCTTC. Protein product: CASRGSQGLYGYTF.